This T cell receptor beta chain was recovered during a study of identical twins (dated by TCRdb to 2016 to 2018). Some background on the complete study: To test whether fetal clonotypes persist, this study deep-sequenced TCR alpha and beta repertoires from monozygotic twins, from unrelated adults of various ages, and from cord blood. To rule out contamination, replicate twin experiments were performed at different times with different library preparation protocols.

This clonotype was recorded many times. The specificity of this receptor is unknown. Base qualities were left out, and no much larger clone turns up one base away. Only healthy Caucasian donors were included. The twin cohort comprised three pairs of female monozygotic twins, all aged roughly 18 to 30 years. Positive isolation kits from Invitrogen were used to isolate the CD4+ and CD8+ T cell populations. The CDR3 has 11 amino acids, counting the end cysteine and phenylalanine. Only the CDR3 region is kept as DNA, spanning 33 bases read in frame from base 1. According to the germline V gene (reference sequence), CDR1 reads SEHNR and CDR2 reads FQNEAQ. Deletion took 3 bases off V and 3 bases off J, with a span of 2 bases between the germline ends. Here is what the overall study found, with its caveats: Fewer insertions were carried by abundant cord blood beta clonotypes, a similar but weaker trend appeared in young adult naive repertoires, and no such trend appeared in memory repertoires. Recombination models systematically underestimated out-of-frame TCR alpha sharing in monozygotic twins but agreed with sharing between unrelated individuals. Because the same donors could not be followed over many years, conclusions were based on cross-sectional statistical analysis. Compared with coincidental sharing between unrelated individuals, an excess of low generation-probability sequences was observed among out-of-frame TCR alpha sequences shared between twins. Invariant T cells such as MAIT and iNKT could partly confound zero-insertion analyses, although diverse VJ usage argued against such confounding for most clonotypes. The excess sharing between twins in beta out-of-frame sequences was weaker because fewer shared sequences reduced the signal-to-noise ratio.

Library creation used 5' RACE. The sequencing machine was an Illumina HiSeq 2000. Template switching introduced a universal primer binding site; the final cDNA contained a unique molecular identifier, enabling accurate counting of TCR cDNA molecules. Specific primers in the conserved constant-segment region were used to synthesize first-strand cDNA for the TCR alpha and beta chains. To control for contamination, every cDNA library was double barcoded, receiving both a SMART-Mk sample barcode and Illumina barcodes. TruSeq adapter sequences, together with Illumina sample barcodes, were added in two successive PCR steps. The TCR alpha and beta cDNA libraries were sequenced on the Illumina HiSeq platform using custom primers. In the authors' own workflow: MiGEC was used to process raw reads and extract unique molecular identifiers, and MiXCR was used to find CDR3 positions. Recombination models were inferred per individual with the repgenHMM and IGoR tools using an EM algorithm. Shared clonotypes were analyzed with the tcR package in R, and sharing was normalized by the product of cloneset sizes. To study raw recombination free of thymic and clonal selection effects, out-of-frame nonproductive sequences were analyzed. TCRdb itself trimmed the public reads at Q25 with fastp, ran MiXCR and retained productive beta chains. CDR3 protein duplicates are merged, each entry listing the most common genes and DNA. TCRdb's processing, not the authors' own work, is the source of the V and J calls. The sample contains hundreds of thousands of distinct CDR3 sequences, 20% to 25% of them found a single time. About 2.7% of the sample rests with the top ten.

Another study also made use of these data, one on T cells expressing NK-cell markers. Per that second paper: TCR beta-chain repertoires were profiled in sorted CD3+CD56+NKG2C+, CD3+CD56+NKG2C- and CD3+CD56-NKG2C+ T-cell subsets from several donors. Among the eight sequenced donors, seven were HCMV-seropositive and one was HCMV-seronegative. In several experiments an anti-gammadeltaTCR antibody was added to restrict sorting to alphabetaTCR-expressing T cells. For five or six donors, the dominant CD3+CD56+NKG2C+ clonotypes were among the top 10 CD8+ clonotypes and accounted for roughly 1.0-8% of CD8+ T cells. Those dominant clonotypes were again the most abundant among CD3+CD56-NKG2C+ cells in a few donors, at roughly 28.3-60.1%. Whether the expanded NKG2C-expressing T cell clones were specific for HCMV antigens remained unclear. The eight sequenced donors were randomly selected healthy volunteers, three men and five women. A commercial ELISA kit detecting HCMV-specific IgG in serum was used to determine HCMV serostatus. MIGEC was used to demultiplex reads and group the reads by UMI, and MiTCR was used to assemble and quantify clonotypes. To exclude erroneous sequences, only TCR cDNA sequences supported by at least two reads were retained. Downstream repertoire analysis used the tcR package, and clonotypes were matched across fractions by CDR3 nucleotide sequence plus V segment. VDJmatch was used to annotate antigen specificity against VDJdb, with one amino acid substitution in CDR3 allowed.

The sequenced sample was CD4+ T cells sorted from blood. This chain joins TRBV7-9 to TRBJ2-5; the D gene is unclear. The source of this sequence is a woman aged 18-29 years in good health. The base sequence is TGTGCCAGCAGCTTTAAAGAGACCCAGTACTTC. Its translation reads: CASSFKETQYF.